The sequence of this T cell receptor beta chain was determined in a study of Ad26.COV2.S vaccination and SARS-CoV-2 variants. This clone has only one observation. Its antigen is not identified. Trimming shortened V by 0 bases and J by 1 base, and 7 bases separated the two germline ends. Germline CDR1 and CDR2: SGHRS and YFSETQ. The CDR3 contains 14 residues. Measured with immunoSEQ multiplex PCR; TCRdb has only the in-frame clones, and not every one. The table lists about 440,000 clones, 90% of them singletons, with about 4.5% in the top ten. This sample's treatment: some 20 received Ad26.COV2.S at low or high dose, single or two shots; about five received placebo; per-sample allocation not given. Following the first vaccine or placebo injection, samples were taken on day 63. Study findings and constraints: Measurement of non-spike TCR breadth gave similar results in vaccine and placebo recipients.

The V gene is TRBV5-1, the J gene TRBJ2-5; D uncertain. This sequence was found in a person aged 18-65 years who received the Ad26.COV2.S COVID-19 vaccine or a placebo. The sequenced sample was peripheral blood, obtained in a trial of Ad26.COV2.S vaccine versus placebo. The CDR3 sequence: CASSLGPSQETQYF. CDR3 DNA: TGCGCCAGCAGCTTGGGTCCTAGCCAAGAGACCCAGTACTTC. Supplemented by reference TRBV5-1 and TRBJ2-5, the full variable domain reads KAGVTQTPRYLIKTRGQQVTLSCSPISGHRSVSWYQQTPGQGLQFLFEYFSETQRNKGNFPGRFSGRQFSNSRSEMNVSTLELGDSALYLCASSLGPSQETQYFGPGTRLLVL.